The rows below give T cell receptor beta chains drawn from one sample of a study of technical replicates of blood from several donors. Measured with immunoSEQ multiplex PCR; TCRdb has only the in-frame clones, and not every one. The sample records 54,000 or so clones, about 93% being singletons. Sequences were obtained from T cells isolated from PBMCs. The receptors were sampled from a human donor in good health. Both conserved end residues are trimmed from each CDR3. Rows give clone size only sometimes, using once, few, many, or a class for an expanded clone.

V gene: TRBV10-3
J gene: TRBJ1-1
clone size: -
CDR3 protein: AIRNPGTGTLEAF

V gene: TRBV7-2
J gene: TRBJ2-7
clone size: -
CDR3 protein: ASSLDRVYEQY

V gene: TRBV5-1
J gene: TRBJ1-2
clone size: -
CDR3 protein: ASSLTGQSSNYGYT

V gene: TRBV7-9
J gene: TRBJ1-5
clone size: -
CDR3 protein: ASSETGEDQPQH

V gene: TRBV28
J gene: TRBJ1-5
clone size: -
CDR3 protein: ASRPDLGNQPQH

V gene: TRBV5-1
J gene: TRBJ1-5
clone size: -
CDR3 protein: ASSASTGGNQPQH

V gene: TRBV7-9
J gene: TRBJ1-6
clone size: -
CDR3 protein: ASSLNRGRSSPLH

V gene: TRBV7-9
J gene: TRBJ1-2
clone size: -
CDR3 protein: ASSFSGDYGYT

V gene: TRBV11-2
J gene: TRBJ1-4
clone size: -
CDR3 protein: ASSEQLATNEKLF

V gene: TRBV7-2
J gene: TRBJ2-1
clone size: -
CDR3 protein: ASSSRAGTGRNEQF

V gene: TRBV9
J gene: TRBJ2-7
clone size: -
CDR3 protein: ASSDGTSGSYEQY

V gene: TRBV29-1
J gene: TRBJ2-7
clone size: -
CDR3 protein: SVADRENSYEQY

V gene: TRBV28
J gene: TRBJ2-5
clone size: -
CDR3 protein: ASNPGTAQETQY

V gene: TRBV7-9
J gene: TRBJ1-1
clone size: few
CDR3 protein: ASSSEGLTEAF

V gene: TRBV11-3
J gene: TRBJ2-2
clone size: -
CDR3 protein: ASSLGRNTGELF

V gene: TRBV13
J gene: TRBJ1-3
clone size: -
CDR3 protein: ASSSGTGTGNTIY

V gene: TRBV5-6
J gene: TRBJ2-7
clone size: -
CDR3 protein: ASSPTTSPYEQY

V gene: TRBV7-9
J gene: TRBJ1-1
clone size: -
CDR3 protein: ASSVQGAEAF

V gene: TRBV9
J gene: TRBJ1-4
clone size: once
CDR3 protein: ASSTRTGGNEKLF

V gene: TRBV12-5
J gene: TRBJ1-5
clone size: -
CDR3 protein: ASGLGNRGGNQPQH

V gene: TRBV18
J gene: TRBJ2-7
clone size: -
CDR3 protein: ASSPPLAWQDYEQY

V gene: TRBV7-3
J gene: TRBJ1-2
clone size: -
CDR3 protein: ASCCTGPYGYT

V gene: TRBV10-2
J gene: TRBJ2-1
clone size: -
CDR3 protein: ACGPGDLNEQF

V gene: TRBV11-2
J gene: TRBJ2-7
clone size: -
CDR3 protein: ASSLDRDRGLAGGPGQY

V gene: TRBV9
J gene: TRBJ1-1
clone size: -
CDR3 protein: ASSVGGGLNTEAF

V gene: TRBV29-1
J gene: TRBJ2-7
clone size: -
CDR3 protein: SVVPAGVFYEQY

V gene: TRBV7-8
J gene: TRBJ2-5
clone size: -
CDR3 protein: ASRLAGGGETQY

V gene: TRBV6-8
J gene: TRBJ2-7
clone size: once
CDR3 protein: ASSSPGRGRTHYEQY

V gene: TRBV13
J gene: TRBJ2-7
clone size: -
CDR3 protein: ASSSYEVSPGLSYEQY

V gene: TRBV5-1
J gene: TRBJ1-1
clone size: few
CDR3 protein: ASSWDRPTEAF

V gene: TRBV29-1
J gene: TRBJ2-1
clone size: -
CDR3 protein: SVRLAAGNEQF

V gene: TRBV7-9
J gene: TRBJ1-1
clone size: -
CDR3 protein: ARQGATEAF

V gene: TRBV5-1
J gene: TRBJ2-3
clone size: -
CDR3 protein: ASSLEGTDSDTQY

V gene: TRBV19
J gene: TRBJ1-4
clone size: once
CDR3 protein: ASSIARLTEEKLF

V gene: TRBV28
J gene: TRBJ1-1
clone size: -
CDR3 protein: ASTKGNRRAF

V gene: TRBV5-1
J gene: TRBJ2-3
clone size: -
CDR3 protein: ASSSSTDTQY

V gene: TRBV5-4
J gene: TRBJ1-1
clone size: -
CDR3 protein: ASTGPGTGNKVAF

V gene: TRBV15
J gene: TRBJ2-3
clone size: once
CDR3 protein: ATSRAEADTQY

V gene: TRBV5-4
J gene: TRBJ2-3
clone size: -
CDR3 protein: ASTLDGTGLTDTQY

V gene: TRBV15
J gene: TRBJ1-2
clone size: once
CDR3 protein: ATSSDRVYGYT

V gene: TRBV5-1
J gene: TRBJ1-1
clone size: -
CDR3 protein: ASSLGANTEAF

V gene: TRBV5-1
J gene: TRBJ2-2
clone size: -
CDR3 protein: ASSPEATSGNTGELF

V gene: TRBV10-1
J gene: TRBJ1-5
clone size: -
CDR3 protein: ASSPQGYQPQH

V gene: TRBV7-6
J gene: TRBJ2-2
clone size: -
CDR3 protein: ASSSSLVAGELF

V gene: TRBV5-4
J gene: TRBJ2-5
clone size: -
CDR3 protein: ASSLRAGGGETQY

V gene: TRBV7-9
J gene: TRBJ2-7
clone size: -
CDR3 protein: ASSPLPQGKPYEQY

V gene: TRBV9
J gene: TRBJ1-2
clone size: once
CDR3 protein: ASSVENRVNGYT

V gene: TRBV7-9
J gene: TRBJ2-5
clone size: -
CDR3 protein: ASSWTGGTETQY

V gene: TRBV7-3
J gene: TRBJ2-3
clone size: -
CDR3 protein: ASSLSGDTQY

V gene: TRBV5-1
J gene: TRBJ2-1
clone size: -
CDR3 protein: ASSLDLAGAYNEQF

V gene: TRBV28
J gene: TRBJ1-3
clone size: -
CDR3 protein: ASSPREGRRGNTIY

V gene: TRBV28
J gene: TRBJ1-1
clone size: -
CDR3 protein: ASSSLGGAGTEAF

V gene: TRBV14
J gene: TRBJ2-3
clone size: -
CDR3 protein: ASSQPGALADTQY